This T cell receptor (beta chain) was identified in a study of T cell repertoires in cytomegalovirus infection. Study overall: CMV epitopes used comprised recently identified HLA-C-restricted ones and well-studied HLA-B-restricted ones. Study-wide points: Pooled public TCR beta family frequency picked out CMV carriers with the relevant HLA.

TCRdb used MiXCR to reprocess the reads, holding one entry per CDR3 protein. This sample has roughly 500,000 distinct CDR3 sequences; around 30% occur once, and the top ten carry roughly 17%. With respect to this clonotype: Its matching antigen is unknown.

Germline V gene lookup returns CDR1 MNHEY and CDR2 SVGEGT. Trimming removed 6 bases at V and 4 bases at J, with 14 bases between. This CDR3 has 14 residues. The V call is TRBV6-2 or TRBV6-3, the J call TRBJ2-3, with D tentatively TRBD2 (5 bases). This sequence originates from a human donor in good health (CMV status not recorded). Some clones in this sample may be carry-over from other donors' samples. The source was cultured PBMCs, collected from culture after CMV antigen stimulation. The CDR3 reads CASSETSGADTQYF. In nucleotides, the CDR3 is TGTGCCAGCAGCGAAACTAGTGGGGCAGATACGCAGTATTTT.